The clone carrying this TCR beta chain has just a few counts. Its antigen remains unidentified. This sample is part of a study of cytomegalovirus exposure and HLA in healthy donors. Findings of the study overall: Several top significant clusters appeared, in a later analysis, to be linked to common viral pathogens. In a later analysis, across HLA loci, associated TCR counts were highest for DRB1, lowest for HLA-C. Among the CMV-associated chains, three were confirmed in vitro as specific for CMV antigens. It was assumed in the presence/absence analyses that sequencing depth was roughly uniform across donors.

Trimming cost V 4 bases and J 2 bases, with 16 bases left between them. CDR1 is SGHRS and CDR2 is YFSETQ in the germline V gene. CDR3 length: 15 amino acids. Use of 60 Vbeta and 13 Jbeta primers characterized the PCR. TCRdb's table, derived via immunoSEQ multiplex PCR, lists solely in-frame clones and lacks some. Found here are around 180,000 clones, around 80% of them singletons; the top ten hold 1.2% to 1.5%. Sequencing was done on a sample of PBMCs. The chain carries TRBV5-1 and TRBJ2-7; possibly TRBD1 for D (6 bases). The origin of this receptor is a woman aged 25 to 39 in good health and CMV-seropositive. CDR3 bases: TGCGCCAGCAGCGTCCGCGAACAGGGAGCCTACGAGCAGTACTTC. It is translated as CASSVREQGAYEQYF.